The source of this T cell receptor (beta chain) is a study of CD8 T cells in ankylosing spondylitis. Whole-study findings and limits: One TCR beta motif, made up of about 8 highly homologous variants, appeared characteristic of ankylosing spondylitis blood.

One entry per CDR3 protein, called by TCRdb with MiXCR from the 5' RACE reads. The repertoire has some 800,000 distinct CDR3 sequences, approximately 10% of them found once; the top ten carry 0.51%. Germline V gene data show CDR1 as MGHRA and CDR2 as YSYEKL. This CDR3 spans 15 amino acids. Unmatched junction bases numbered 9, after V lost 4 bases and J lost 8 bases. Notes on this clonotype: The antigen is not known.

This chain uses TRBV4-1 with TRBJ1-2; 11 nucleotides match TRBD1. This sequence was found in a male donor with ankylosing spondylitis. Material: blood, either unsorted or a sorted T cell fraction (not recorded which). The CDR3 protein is CASSPRDRGEDGYTF. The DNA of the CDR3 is TGCGCCAGCAGCCCCCGGGACAGGGGGGAGGACGGCTACACCTTC.